This TCR beta chain was profiled in a study of T cells in Graves' hyperthyroidism and ophthalmopathy. Looking at the study overall: Any treatment followed the collection of peripheral blood at initial diagnosis.

Diagnostic assessment was based on clinical symptoms, serum thyroxine and TRAb, thyroid ultrasound and orbital computed tomography. Findings of the study overall: Ophthalmopathy and stable hyperthyroidism were separated by a 13 V-J model. Appearing also in blood were most of the thyroid clonotypes expanded above 0.001.

In regard to this clonotype: Its antigen is unknown.

Germline V gives CDR1 MNHEY, CDR2 SVGEGT. The CDR3 spans 13 residues. The V end lost 4 bases, the J end lost 4 bases, and 10 bases lay between the germline ends. Regions amplified from RNA transcripts were the TCR beta CDR3 regions. A set of HTBI primers served as the primers for a first-round RT-PCR of the TCR CDR3. TCRdb used MiXCR to reprocess the multiplex PCR reads, holding one entry per CDR3 protein. The data hold approximately 330,000 distinct CDR3 sequences, with roughly an eighth observed a single time. The specimen sequenced was blood. The origin of this receptor is a woman aged 40 to 49 with Graves' ophthalmopathy. V usage is TRBV6-2 or TRBV6-3 and J usage is TRBJ1-2; no clear D. The CDR3 DNA follows: TGTGCCAGCAGTTTATCCGCGAGCTATGGCTACACCTTC. Translated: CASSLSASYGYTF.